The 17 T cell receptor beta chains in this list originate from one sample, sequenced in a study of shared clonotypes between healthy human individuals. Repertoires were generated with immunoSEQ multiplex PCR, while TCRdb's copy carries only in-frame clones and drops some. The sample carries millions of clones, 95% recorded once. Sequenced sample: naive CD4+ T cells sorted from blood. Subset defined: CD45RA+ positively selected. The receptors derive from a man younger than 30 in good health.

The chain links TRBV11-3 to TRBJ2-5, with D perhaps matching TRBD2 (6 bases). The CDR3 is 15 amino acids. Trimming shortened V by 1 base and J by 5 bases, and 14 bases separated the two germline ends. The germline V gene encodes CDR1 SGHNT and CDR2 YENEEA. The DNA for the CDR3 is TGTGCCAGCAGCTTAGGCCTGGGGGGAGATGAGACCCAGTACTTC. Amino acid sequence: CASSLGLGGDETQYF.

The chain uses TRBV5-1 and TRBJ2-1; D remains ambiguous. The CDR3 spans 17 residues. Per the germline V gene, CDR1 is SGHRS and CDR2 is YFSETQ. Trimming cost V 2 bases and J 2 bases, with 17 bases left between them. In DNA, the CDR3 is TGCGCCAGCAGCTTAGGCGGCGTGGGAAGCGCCTACAATGAGCAGTTCTTC. Its protein product is CASSLGGVGSAYNEQFF.

This sequence joins TRBV30 and TRBJ2-1; D ambiguous. Germline lookup yields CDR1 GTSNPN and CDR2 SVGIG (reference sequence). Between the trimmed V and J ends, which lost 3 bases and 0 bases, there was a span of 9 bases. The CDR3 spans 14 residues. CDR3: CAWRLLSSYNEQFF. The CDR3 region has the DNA TGTGCCTGGAGATTGTTGAGCTCCTACAATGAGCAGTTCTTC. The whole variable domain, filled in from reference TRBV30 and TRBJ2-1, reads SQTIHQWPATLVQPVGSPLSLECTVEGTSNPNLYWYRQAAGRGLQLLFYSVGIGQISSEVPQNLSASRPQDRQFILSSKKLLLSDSGFYLCAWRLLSSYNEQFFGPGTRLTVL.

The gene calls are TRBV11-2 and TRBJ2-7; a possible D gene is TRBD1 (6 bases). The CDR3 totals 14 residues. V shed 3 bases and J shed 6 bases, with 15 bases lying between them. Per the germline V gene, CDR1 is SGHAT and CDR2 is FQNNGV. The CDR3 is CASSFEGVSSEQYF. In DNA, the CDR3 is TGTGCCAGCAGCTTCGAGGGGGTGAGCTCCGAGCAGTACTTC.

The rearrangement joins TRBV30 to TRBJ2-1; D unresolved. With 2 bases removed from V and 6 bases from J, the gap between germline ends came to 26 bases. The CDR3 covers 18 residues. The germline CDR1 and CDR2 sequences are GTSNPN and SVGIG (reference sequence). The CDR3 is CAWSRVLTLGSGINEQFF. The CDR3 nucleotides are TGTGCCTGGAGTCGAGTGTTGACCCTGGGGTCGGGTATCAATGAGCAGTTCTTC.

V and J are TRBV6-5 and TRBJ2-2; 9 bases match TRBD1. Per germline, CDR1 MNHEY and CDR2 SVGAGI. The CDR3 extends over 15 amino acids. With V trimmed by 6 bases and J by 5 bases, 7 bases remained unmatched. CDR3 in amino acids: CASSSDRGRTGELFF. The CDR3 DNA reads TGTGCCAGCAGCTCGGACAGGGGAAGGACCGGGGAGCTGTTTTTT.

The genes are TRBV6-1 and TRBJ2-5, with D unclear. The CDR3 extends over 13 amino acids. V shed 2 bases and J shed 7 bases, with 11 bases lying between them. The germline CDR1 and CDR2 sequences are MNHNS and SASEGT. The CDR3 DNA reads TGTGCCAGCAGTGAAATTCCCTTTGCGACCCAGTACTTC. It yields the protein CASSEIPFATQYF.

The chain combines TRBV11-2 with TRBJ2-2; D gene ambiguous. The germline V gene encodes CDR1 SGHAT and CDR2 FQNNGV. V lost 3 bases and J 6 bases, leaving 14 bases between the germline ends. The CDR3 sequence is 15 residues long. The CDR3 bases are TGTGCCAGCAGCTTCGATAGATTGGGATCCGGGGAGCTGTTTTTT. Translated, it gives CASSFDRLGSGELFF. Drawing the rest from reference TRBV11-2 and TRBJ2-2, the complete variable domain is EAGVAQSPRYKIIEKRQSVAFWCNPISGHATLYWYQQILGQGPKLLIQFQNNGVVDDSQLPKDRFSAERLKGVDSTLKIQPAKLEDSAVYLCASSFDRLGSGELFFGEGSRLTVL.

The V and J genes are TRBV5-8 and TRBJ2-1; TRBD2 matches at 7 bases. Germline CDR1 is SGHTS and CDR2 is YDEGEE. This CDR3 is built from 16 residues. V lost 0 bases to trimming and J lost 0 bases; unmatched junction nucleotides: 3. CDR3: CASSLVRGGSYNEQFF. The DNA for the CDR3 is TGTGCCAGCAGCTTGGTGCGCGGGGGCTCCTACAATGAGCAGTTCTTC.

The chain combines TRBV30 with TRBJ2-7; perhaps D is TRBD1 or TRBD2 (6 bases each). The CDR3 runs 14 residues. The germline gives CDR1 GTSNPN, CDR2 SVGIG (reference sequence). Deletions cut 0 bases from V and 5 bases from J, with 14 bases between. CDR3 nucleotides: TGTGCCTGGAGTGTACAAGGGGGGATCCACGAGCAGTACTTC. Encoded protein: CAWSVQGGIHEQYF. Full variable domain (missing parts from reference TRBV30 and TRBJ2-7): SQTIHQWPATLVQPVGSPLSLECTVEGTSNPNLYWYRQAAGRGLQLLFYSVGIGQISSEVPQNLSASRPQDRQFILSSKKLLLSDSGFYLCAWSVQGGIHEQYFGPGTRLTVT.

This chain links TRBV19 with TRBJ2-1; D might be TRBD1 (6 bases). Trimming stripped 0 bases from V and 3 bases from J, with 12 bases between. Germline CDR1 reads LNHDA; CDR2 reads SQIVND (reference sequence). This CDR3 contains 16 residues. The CDR3 reads CASSIDLGQSYNEQFF. DNA of the CDR3: TGTGCCAGTAGTATAGATCTCGGACAGAGCTACAATGAGCAGTTCTTC. The full variable domain, its missing parts supplied by reference TRBV19 and TRBJ2-1, is DGGITQSPKYLFRKEGQNVTLSCEQNLNHDAMYWYRQDPGQGLRLIYYSQIVNDFQKGDIAEGYSVSREKKESFPLTVTSAQKNPTAFYLCASSIDLGQSYNEQFFGPGTRLTVL.

This clone was counted a single time. One end of the junction is discordant with germline, which a read error may explain. J is TRBJ2-1 and V is TRBV6-6; D is ambiguous. From germline, CDR1 is MNHNY and CDR2 SVGAGI (reference sequence). This CDR3 contains 13 residues. CDR3 sequence: CASSFTEKTGIIF. CDR3 in DNA: TGTGCCAGCAGTTTCACGGAAAAAACGGGCATTATCTTC.

The V and J genes are TRBV6-1 and TRBJ2-2, with 10 bases fitting TRBD1. The germline V gene has CDR1 MNHNS and CDR2 SASEGT. V shed 5 bases and J 7 bases; nucleotides not matched to a gene: 7. The CDR3 totals 15 residues. The CDR3 reads CASSSGTGVVGELFF. Here the CDR3 DNA reads TGTGCCAGCAGTTCCGGGACAGGGGTTGTCGGGGAGCTGTTTTTT.

This chain joins TRBV15 and TRBJ2-1, with TRBD1 matching over 7 bases. J was trimmed by 0 bases and V by 3 bases; bases with no gene match: 8. The CDR3 contains 17 residues. Germline CDR1 is LNHNV and CDR2 is YYDKDF (reference sequence). The CDR3 DNA follows: TGTGCCACCAGCAGTTGGGACAGACCCCTCTCCTACAATGAGCAGTTCTTC. Its translation is CATSSWDRPLSYNEQFF.

Note on this clone: In the same sample, other DNA sequences code for this CDR3. The chain combines TRBV7-9 with TRBJ1-4; D not resolved. The V gene's germline CDR1 is SEHNR and CDR2 FQNEAQ (reference sequence). V dropped 3 bases and J dropped 0 bases, with 5 bases sitting between them. This CDR3 has 14 residues. CDR3 sequence: CASSFGATNEKLFF. In DNA, the CDR3 is TGTGCCAGCAGCTTTGGTGCAACTAATGAAAAACTGTTTTTT. Combining the CDR3 with reference TRBV7-9 and TRBJ1-4 gives the whole variable domain DTGVSQNPRHKITKRGQNVTFRCDPISEHNRLYWYRQTLGQGPEFLTYFQNEAQLEKSRLLSDRFSAERPKGSFSTLEIQRTEQGDSAMYLCASSFGATNEKLFFGSGTQLSVL.

The genes are TRBV7-9 and TRBJ2-1, with D tentatively TRBD1 or TRBD2 (5 bases each). The germline V and J ends were trimmed by 6 bases and 1 base, with 13 bases remaining between them. The length of the CDR3 is 15 residues. Looked up from germline, CDR1 is SEHNR and CDR2 is FQNEAQ (reference sequence). DNA for the CDR3: TGTGCCAGCAGGCGTGCCGAGGGGTCCTACAATGAGCAGTTCTTC. It yields the protein CASRRAEGSYNEQFF.

The V and J genes are TRBV5-4 and TRBJ2-5; no reliable D call. CDR3 length equals 14 residues. The germline gives CDR1 SGHNT, CDR2 YYREEE (reference sequence). Trimming left V 0 bases short and J 2 bases short, with 8 bases between. The CDR3 is CASSLVVRQETQYF. The CDR3 bases are TGTGCCAGCAGCTTGGTGGTCAGACAAGAGACCCAGTACTTC. The full variable domain, in which reference TRBV5-4 and TRBJ2-5 provide the parts outside the CDR3, is ETGVTQSPTHLIKTRGQQVTLRCSSQSGHNTVSWYQQALGQGPQFIFQYYREEENGRGNFPPRFSGLQFPNYSSELNVNALELDDSALYLCASSLVVRQETQYFGPGTRLLVL.